These 17 T cell receptor beta chains were all obtained from the same sample, sequenced in a study of metastatic and nonmetastatic thyroid tumors. No treatment had been given to any patient before thyroid surgery. TCRdb re-called the PCR reads with MiXCR. The table has 45,000 to 50,000 clones, around 20% seen once. Source material: blood. These receptors were collected from a male donor with papillary thyroid cancer or a benign thyroid nodule (not recorded which). Some clones in this sample may be carry-over from other donors' samples.

The J gene is TRBJ2-7, the V gene TRBV11-3, with D perhaps TRBD1 (6 bases). Germline V CDR1 and CDR2: SGHNT, YENEEA. The CDR3 loop spans 16 amino acids. The CDR3 loop is CAISGGQFESSYEQYF. CDR3 nucleotide sequence: TGTGCGATTTCCGGCGGACAGTTCGAGAGCTCCTACGAGCAGTACTTC.

This clone showed up many times. The gene calls are TRBV24-1 and TRBJ1-3; TRBD1 agrees at 8 bases. V dropped 3 bases and J dropped 0; count of bases not matched to a gene: 6. The CDR3 loop spans 17 amino acids. The germline V gene has CDR1 KGHDR and CDR2 SFDVKD. CDR3 amino acids: CATSDSGTGHSGNTIYF. The CDR3 bases are TGTGCCACCAGTGATAGCGGGACAGGCCACTCTGGAAACACCATATATTTT.

This clone has a handful of counts. This chain joins TRBV28 and TRBJ1-3, with 7 bases aligning to TRBD1. Germline loops: CDR1 MDHEN, CDR2 SYDVKM. The length of the CDR3 is 14 residues. Germline trimming cut 5 bases from V and 2 bases from J; bases unmatched to any gene: 3. Here the CDR3 DNA reads TGTGCCAGCAGTGTGGGACAGACTGGAAACACCATATATTTT. It encodes CASSVGQTGNTIYF.

The chain recombines TRBV20-1 with TRBJ2-7; D perhaps matches TRBD1 (6 bases). CDR1 and CDR2 (germline): DFQATT, SNEGSKA (reference sequence). CDR3 size: 13 residues. With 2 bases removed from V and 3 bases from J, the gap between germline ends came to 11 bases. CDR3 sequence reads: CSARTGQLYEQYF. Written as DNA, the CDR3 is TGCAGTGCTAGAACCGGACAGCTCTACGAGCAGTACTTC.

This clone showed up many times. At one of its ends the junction is not consistent with the germline gene, which may arise from a read error. Other nucleotide sequences in the sample specify the same CDR3. The chain links TRBV5-6 to TRBJ2-1; D might be TRBD2 (6 bases). The CDR3 sequence is 15 residues long. Germline V gene sequence: CDR1 SGHDT, CDR2 YYEEEE. This CDR3 is CASSPRGSSYNEQFF. CDR3 DNA sequence: TGTGCCAGCAGCCCGCGGGGTAGCTCCTACAATGAGCAGTTCTTT.

This clone appeared many times. The chain carries TRBV19 and TRBJ1-1; TRBD1 matches at 10 bases. CDR1 and CDR2 (germline): LNHDA, SQIVND (reference sequence). The CDR3 is 13 residues long. Losses at the gene ends were 7 bases for V and 3 bases for J; bases not matched to a gene: 2. CDR3 in amino acids: CASNDRGHTEAFF. DNA for the CDR3: TGTGCCAGTAACGACAGGGGGCACACTGAAGCTTTCTTT.

There are many counts of this clone. V and J are TRBV24-1 and TRBJ2-7; D is possibly TRBD1 (5 bases). This CDR3 has 12 residues. V was trimmed by 7 bases and J by 3 bases, leaving 9 bases between them. CDR1 KGHDR and CDR2 SFDVKD come from the germline V gene. This CDR3 is CATRGDNYEQYF. For the CDR3, the DNA is TGTGCCACCAGAGGGGATAACTACGAGCAGTACTTC.

This clone was seen many times. V and J are TRBV11-2 and TRBJ2-3; TRBD2 might be the D (5 bases). V dropped 7 bases and J dropped 2 bases, with 13 bases sitting between them. The CDR3 sequence is 14 residues long. In germline, CDR1 is SGHAT, CDR2 FQNNGV. The chain's CDR3 is CASMRVGYTDTQYF. CDR3 in DNA: TGTGCCAGCATGAGGGTGGGTTACACAGATACGCAGTATTTT.

This clone was detected only a few times. The chain uses TRBV12-3 or TRBV12-4 and TRBJ2-7, with TRBD1 matching over 10 bases. V lost 6 bases to trimming and J lost 4 bases; unmatched junction nucleotides: 9. The CDR3 is made up of 15 amino acids. The CDR3 DNA reads as TGTGCCAGCAGCAACGGGACAGGGGTATCTTACGAGCAGTACTTC. It translates to CASSNGTGVSYEQYF.

The chain carries TRBV19 and TRBJ1-1, with unresolved D. CDR1 and CDR2 from the germline V gene are LNHDA and SQIVND (reference sequence). The CDR3 loop spans 13 amino acids. The V end lost 10 bases, the J end lost 0 bases, and 12 bases lay between the germline ends. The CDR3 DNA follows: TGTGCCATTAGGTGGGTCTTGAACACTGAAGCTTTCTTT. This encodes CAIRWVLNTEAFF.

This chain connects TRBV20-1 to TRBJ2-2; 9 bases fit TRBD1. The CDR3 covers 15 residues. Trimming removed 0 bases from V and 3 bases from J; junction bases left unmatched: 2. Per the germline V gene, CDR1 is DFQATT and CDR2 is SNEGSKA (reference sequence). The CDR3 spells CSAREGDRDTGELFF. CDR3 in DNA: TGCAGTGCTAGAGAAGGGGACAGGGACACCGGGGAGCTGTTTTTT.

This chain joins TRBV20-1 and TRBJ2-7; D is unresolved. Looked up from germline, CDR1 is DFQATT and CDR2 is SNEGSKA (reference sequence). V lost 1 base and J lost 1, with 8 bases in between. The CDR3 covers 13 residues. The CDR3 loop reads CSARVGSSYEQYF. The CDR3 DNA reads TGCAGTGCTAGAGTCGGCAGTTCCTACGAGCAGTACTTC.

The V gene is TRBV4-2, the J gene TRBJ2-3, with 8 positions matching TRBD2. The CDR3 covers 18 residues. The V and J ends lost 0 bases and 5 bases, in that order; junction bases with no gene match: 13. Germline loops: CDR1 LGHNA, CDR2 YNFKEQ. The CDR3 DNA reads as TGTGCCAGCAGCCAAGATCCCTCTTTGCGGGAGGCGAGAGATACGCAGTATTTT. Protein sequence: CASSQDPSLREARDTQYF.

This clone occurred many times. V is TRBV28 and J is TRBJ1-4, with no clear D. V was shortened by 1 base and J by 4 bases, with 10 bases between the two germline ends. Germline V gene sequence: CDR1 MDHEN, CDR2 SYDVKM. CDR3 length equals 15 residues. The CDR3 coding sequence is TGTGCCAGCAGTTTATCGGCGGTAAATAATGAAAAACTGTTTTTT. Protein product: CASSLSAVNNEKLFF.

Many counts were recorded for this clone. This chain links TRBV6-1 with TRBJ1-5; D is uncertain. The CDR3 sequence is 17 residues long. The V end lost 5 bases, the J end lost 5 bases, and 22 bases lay between the germline ends. Looked up from germline, CDR1 is MNHNS and CDR2 is SASEGT. CDR3 nucleotide sequence: TGTGCCAGCAGTCCCCGTTCCCAAACGGATAGTTATCAGCCCCAGCATTTT. Protein product: CASSPRSQTDSYQPQHF.

In its sample, this clone was seen many times. This chain connects TRBV27 to TRBJ2-3; 12 nucleotides match TRBD2. J gave up 3 bases and V 1 base, and 2 bases lay outside the gene matches. The CDR3 spans 16 residues. Germline-derived CDR1 and CDR2 are MNHEY and SMNVEV (reference sequence). The CDR3 bases are TGTGCCAGCAGTTTATTTCTAGCGGGGGGGACAGATACGCAGTATTTT. Its protein product is CASSLFLAGGTDTQYF.

This clone was seen repeatedly, ten times or more. The chain is built from TRBV19 and TRBJ1-1; tentative D call: TRBD1 (5 bases). The CDR3 totals 14 residues. The germline V and J ends were trimmed by 6 bases and 6 bases, with 17 bases remaining between them. Germline V lookup: CDR1 LNHDA, CDR2 SQIVND (reference sequence). The CDR3 reads CASSARDPTAEAFF. CDR3 bases: TGTGCCAGTAGCGCCCGGGACCCCACGGCTGAAGCTTTCTTT.